These 17 T cell receptor beta chains were all obtained from the same sample, sequenced in a study of regulatory T cells in long-lasting Graves disease (dated by TCRdb to about 2021). The time point tag for this specimen amounts to: newly diagnosed GD, antithyroid drugs for less than 3 months. RNA was extracted from PBMCs in TRIzol for both TCR sequencing and RNA sequencing. Preparation of the library involved multiplex PCR. Reads for this sample came from an Illumina HiSeq 4000. TCR beta libraries were built with iRepertoire HTBI primers and Arm-PCR amplification of CDR3 regions. TCRdb reworked the public reads: Q25 trimming with fastp, MiXCR clone assembly, productive beta chains retained. CDR3 protein sequences are deduplicated, and each keeps its most common genes and DNA. This sample holds 420,000 or so distinct CDR3 sequences; over 15% were observed only once. The ten top clones hold 20% to 25% of the sample.

The same data also went into a second study, on T cells in Graves' hyperthyroidism and ophthalmopathy.

The sequences come from peripheral blood mononuclear cells (PBMCs), collected at new diagnosis, from a patient treated with antithyroid drugs. All receptors derive from a woman under 30 with Graves disease. Donor details come from another sample of the same person, matched by shared clones.

This clonotype was observed at least ten times. The chain has TRBV28 and TRBJ2-7; perhaps TRBD1 as D (5 bases). The CDR3 contains 14 residues. The germline V and J ends were trimmed by 4 bases and 4 bases, with 14 bases remaining between them. Germline V lookup: CDR1 MDHEN, CDR2 SYDVKM. CDR3 region: CASSWWGQSYEQYF. In DNA, the CDR3 is TGTGCCAGCAGTTGGTGGGGCCAGTCTTACGAGCAGTACTTC.

J is TRBJ2-2 and V is TRBV3-1, with D hard to call. The CDR3 length is 15 residues. Germline CDR1 reads LGHDT; CDR2 reads YNNKEL (reference sequence). V was cut by 3 bases and J by 3 bases, with 11 bases left in between. CDR3 loop: CASSQGGVHTGELFF. Written as DNA, the CDR3 is TGTGCCAGCAGCCAGGGCGGTGTTCACACCGGGGAGCTGTTTTTT.

This chain connects TRBV28 to TRBJ1-2; D may be TRBD1 (5 bases). In germline, CDR1 is MDHEN, CDR2 SYDVKM. The CDR3 runs to 16 residues. V shed 3 bases and J shed 6 bases, with 20 bases lying between them. CDR3 amino acids: CASSLILLAGSNGYTF. As DNA, the CDR3 is TGTGCCAGCAGTTTGATCCTCTTGGCAGGGTCGAATGGCTACACCTTC.

This clonotype was observed a few times. This sequence joins TRBV12-3 or TRBV12-4 and TRBJ2-7; D might be TRBD2 (5 bases). V shed 4 bases and J shed 2 bases, with 9 bases lying between them. There are 13 residues in the CDR3. The CDR3 region has the DNA TGTGCCAGCAGTTCTAGCCGAGCCTACGAGCAGTACTTC. Its translation: CASSSSRAYEQYF.

This clonotype was found many times. The chain has TRBV7-9 and TRBJ2-1, with 7 bases matching TRBD2. CDR3 length: 16 residues. Trimming took 1 base from V and 6 from J; bases not matched to a gene: 9. The germline V gene encodes CDR1 SEHNR and CDR2 FQNEAQ (reference sequence). In nucleotides, the CDR3 is TGTGCCAGCAGCTTAGAGGGCGGGAGTCGTTCCAATGAGCAGTTCTTC. Residues: CASSLEGGSRSNEQFF.

This clonotype was found a few times. This clone may be a read error of a much larger clone one base away. The gene calls are TRBV7-2 and TRBJ2-7; 7 bases fit TRBD2. In germline, CDR1 is SGHTA, CDR2 FQGNSA. The CDR3 runs to 12 residues. CDR3 region: CVSNRLADEQYF. In DNA form, the CDR3 reads TGTGTCAGCAACCGTCTAGCGGACGAGCAGTACTTC. Variable domain in full (rest from reference TRBV7-2 and TRBJ2-7): GAGVSQSPSNKVTEKGKDVELRCDPISGHTALYWYRQSLGQGLEFLIYFQGNSAPDKSGLPSDRFSAERTGGSVSTLTIQRTQQEDSAVYLCVSNRLADEQYFGPGTRLTVT.

This clonotype was counted a few times. The chain joins TRBV12-3 or TRBV12-4 to TRBJ1-1, with D uncertain. Trimming left V 3 bases short and J 1 base short, with 12 bases between. The length of the CDR3 is 15 residues. The CDR3 sequence: CASSFFPNGNTEAFF. The CDR3 DNA follows: TGTGCCAGCAGTTTTTTCCCGAATGGGAACACTGAAGCTTTCTTT.

The gene calls are TRBV28 and TRBJ2-4; 8 nucleotides agree with TRBD1. The CDR3 is 17 amino acids. J was trimmed by 8 bases and V by 3 bases; bases with no gene match: 15. Germline V gene data show CDR1 as MDHEN and CDR2 as SYDVKM. The CDR3 sequence: CASSLRGTGLLVDIQYF. CDR3 coding DNA: TGTGCCAGCAGTTTGAGGGGGACAGGCCTGCTGGTGGACATTCAGTACTTC.

This clonotype has a handful of counts. The chain joins TRBV2 to TRBJ2-7, with D unresolved. Germline V lookup: CDR1 SNHLY, CDR2 FYNNEI. The CDR3 runs 15 residues. V gave up 4 bases and J gave up 0 bases, with 13 bases separating them. The DNA of the CDR3 is TGTGCCAGCAGTGGTCTCGAATCGAGCTCCTACGAGCAGTACTTC. Translated, it gives CASSGLESSSYEQYF.

This clonotype occurred many times. The chain is built from TRBV2 and TRBJ2-2; 8 bases map to TRBD1. V was pared by 6 bases and J by 1 base, with 7 bases of the junction left unmatched. Looked up from germline, CDR1 is SNHLY and CDR2 is FYNNEI. The CDR3 has 16 amino acids. The CDR3 region is CASSDPGQVNTGELFF. For the CDR3, the DNA is TGTGCCAGCAGCGATCCGGGACAGGTGAACACCGGGGAGCTGTTTTTT.

The chain recombines TRBV9 with TRBJ1-1; D uncertain. Trimming cost V 1 base and J 1 base, with 5 bases left between them. Germline V CDR1 and CDR2: SGDLS, YYNGEE. This CDR3 has 13 amino acids. This chain's CDR3 is CASSVKTNTEAFF. The CDR3 DNA reads as TGTGCCAGCAGCGTAAAGACGAACACTGAAGCTTTCTTT.

The sample holds many counts of this clonotype. The CDR3 region is CASSRPNYGYTF. CDR3 in DNA: TGTGCCAGCAGTCGACCAAACTATGGCTACACCTTC. The V and J genes are TRBV28 and TRBJ1-2; no reliable D call. This CDR3 is 12 amino acids long. Germline V gene lookup returns CDR1 MDHEN and CDR2 SYDVKM. Trimming cost V 5 bases and J 2 bases, with 6 bases left between them.

The CDR3 DNA follows: TGTGCCAGCAGCCCGACGGGACAGGGGACCTTCTCTGGGGCCAACGTCCTGACTTTC. This sequence encodes CASSPTGQGTFSGANVLTF. This chain connects TRBV5-6 to TRBJ2-6; TRBD1 matches 10 bases. V was pared by 4 bases and J by 0 bases, with 10 bases of the junction left unmatched. The CDR3 contains 19 residues. Germline V CDR1 and CDR2: SGHDT, YYEEEE.

This clonotype was detected many times. The chain couples TRBV28 to TRBJ2-1; TRBD2 might be the D (6 bases). The CDR3 totals 13 residues. Germline V lookup: CDR1 MDHEN, CDR2 SYDVKM. CDR3 protein: CASGPSSYNEQFF. CDR3 in DNA: TGTGCTAGCGGCCCTAGCTCCTACAATGAGCAGTTCTTC.

The V gene is TRBV7-8, the J gene TRBJ2-5, with D uncertain. Deletions cut 5 bases from V and 3 bases from J, with 13 bases between. This CDR3 has 14 amino acids. Germline loops: CDR1 SGHVS, CDR2 FQNEAQ. The CDR3 bases are TGTGCCAGCAGCCGTGACGTAGAAGAAGAGACCCAGTACTTC. Translation gives CASSRDVEEETQYF.

In this sample, this clonotype turned up many times. The chain carries TRBV28 and TRBJ2-7; 9 bases match TRBD2. The CDR3 has 15 residues. CDR1 is MDHEN and CDR2 is SYDVKM in the germline V gene. The ends lost 3 bases at V and 1 base at J; junction bases unmatched: 4. The CDR3 DNA is TGTGCCAGCAGTTTCCTCCTAGCGGGGTCCTACGAGCAGTACTTC. Translation gives CASSFLLAGSYEQYF.

This clonotype showed up many times. The chain has TRBV7-9 and TRBJ2-1, with a possible D match to TRBD1 (5 bases). CDR1 is SEHNR and CDR2 is FQNEAQ in the germline V gene (reference sequence). The CDR3 sequence is 11 residues long. V shed 4 bases and J shed 10 bases, with 8 bases lying between them. CDR3 loop: CASSYDSEQFF. Written as DNA, the CDR3 is TGTGCCAGCAGCTACGACAGCGAGCAGTTCTTC.